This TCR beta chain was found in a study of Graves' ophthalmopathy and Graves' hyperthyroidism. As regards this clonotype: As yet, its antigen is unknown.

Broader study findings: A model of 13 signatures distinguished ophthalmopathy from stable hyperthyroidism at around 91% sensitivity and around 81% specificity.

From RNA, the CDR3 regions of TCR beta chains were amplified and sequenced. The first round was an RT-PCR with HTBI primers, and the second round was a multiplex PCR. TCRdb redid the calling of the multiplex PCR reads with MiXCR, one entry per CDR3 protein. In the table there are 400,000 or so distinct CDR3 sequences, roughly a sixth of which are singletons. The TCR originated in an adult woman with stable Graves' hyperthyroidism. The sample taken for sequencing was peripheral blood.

The CDR3 is CSVKDYRTYEQYF. The CDR3 DNA follows: TGCAGCGTGAAGGACTACCGAACCTACGAGCAGTACTTC. The V call is TRBV29-1, the J call TRBJ2-7, with D possibly matching TRBD2 (6 bases). The CDR3 sequence is 13 residues long. Deletions cut 6 bases from V and 2 bases from J, with 14 bases between. Per the germline V gene, CDR1 is SQVTM and CDR2 is ANQGSEA.